These T cell receptor beta chains were read from a single sample in a study of shared clonotypes between healthy human individuals. The assay was immunoSEQ multiplex PCR, and TCRdb's table has in-frame clones only and misses some. The table includes around 2.1 million clones, around 93% detected once. Sequencing was carried out using naive CD8+ T cells from PBMCs. The receptors stem from a man younger than 30 in good health. Some clones in this sample may be carry-over from other donors' samples. Both conserved end residues are part of each CDR3. A D gene is named only where the DNA matches it firmly. Some rows mark clone size as missing; the rest say once, few, many or name a class of expanded clone.

V gene: TRBV5-8
D gene: TRBD1
J gene: TRBJ2-7
clone size: NA
CDR3 protein: CASSLDRGYEQYF

V gene: TRBV6-1
D gene: TRBD2
J gene: TRBJ2-1
clone size: NA
CDR3 protein: CASSEGGSFYNEQFF

V gene: TRBV9
D gene: NA
J gene: TRBJ1-1
clone size: few
CDR3 protein: CASSVVGGGNTEAFF

V gene: TRBV6-6
D gene: TRBD1
J gene: TRBJ2-7
clone size: NA
CDR3 protein: CASSWGDRASYEQYF

V gene: TRBV15
D gene: TRBD2
J gene: TRBJ2-2
clone size: NA
CDR3 protein: CATQSGIGTGELFF

V gene: TRBV2
D gene: NA
J gene: TRBJ2-7
clone size: NA
CDR3 protein: CASMGGYEQYF

V gene: TRBV10-3
D gene: NA
J gene: TRBJ2-7
clone size: NA
CDR3 protein: CAISAESYEQYF

V gene: TRBV19
D gene: TRBD1
J gene: TRBJ2-5
clone size: once
CDR3 protein: CASSHRGPAGETQYF

V gene: TRBV5-6
D gene: NA
J gene: TRBJ2-5
clone size: NA
CDR3 protein: CASSPLYGGETQYF

V gene: TRBV7-3
D gene: TRBD2
J gene: TRBJ2-1
clone size: NA
CDR3 protein: CASSLRASGGWYNEQFF

V gene: TRBV28
D gene: TRBD1
J gene: TRBJ1-2
clone size: NA
CDR3 protein: CASSLRTGAYGYTF

V gene: TRBV9
D gene: NA
J gene: TRBJ2-7
clone size: NA
CDR3 protein: CASSPGVGFNEQYF

V gene: TRBV27
D gene: NA
J gene: TRBJ1-1
clone size: NA
CDR3 protein: CASSAIYRATEAFF

V gene: TRBV5-1
D gene: TRBD2
J gene: TRBJ2-1
clone size: NA
CDR3 protein: CASSFGVRTSPYNEQFF